One and the same sample provided the 22 T cell receptor beta chains below, sequenced in a study of T cell repertoires in cytomegalovirus infection. TCRdb re-analysed the reads in MiXCR, keeping a single row per CDR3 protein. The table shows fewer than 550,000 distinct CDR3 sequences, with around 11% occurring only once. Specimen: PBMCs. These receptor sequences come from a human donor in good health (CMV status not recorded). Some clones in this sample may be carry-over from other donors' samples.

The chain recombines TRBV3-1 with TRBJ2-7, with 9 bases fitting TRBD1. CDR1 and CDR2 from the germline V gene are LGHDT and YNNKEL (reference sequence). The length of the CDR3 is 14 residues. The trim removed 5 bases at V and 4 bases at J, leaving 6 bases unmatched. The DNA of the CDR3 is TGTGCCAGCAGCTACACGGGACAGGGTTACGAGCAGTACTTC. Translating gives CASSYTGQGYEQYF.

V is TRBV7-9 and J is TRBJ2-7; 10 nucleotides agree with TRBD1. The V and J ends lost 1 base and 2 bases, in that order; junction bases with no gene match: 8. Germline V gives CDR1 SEHNR, CDR2 FQNEAQ (reference sequence). The CDR3 consists of 17 residues. CDR3 sequence: CASSLEGWTGGAYEQYF. CDR3 sequence (DNA): TGTGCCAGCAGCTTAGAAGGGTGGACAGGGGGAGCCTACGAGCAGTACTTC.

This clonotype has at least ten counts. The V call is TRBV7-2, the J call TRBJ1-2; TRBD1 might be the D (5 bases). Germline V gene sequence: CDR1 SGHTA, CDR2 FQGNSA. Trimming cost V 3 bases and J 3 bases, with 8 bases left between them. This CDR3 comprises 13 residues. CDR3 coding DNA: TGTGCCAGCAGCTTGGGGGAGGACTATGGCTACACCTTC. It encodes CASSLGEDYGYTF.

This clonotype was seen only a few times. The gene calls are TRBV29-1 and TRBJ2-7, with D perhaps TRBD1 or TRBD2 (5 bases each). V shed 4 bases and J shed 2 bases, with 9 bases lying between them. Per germline, CDR1 SQVTM and CDR2 ANQGSEA. The length of the CDR3 is 12 residues. The CDR3 coding sequence is TGCAGCGTTGGTGGGGGAGCCTACGAGCAGTACTTC. It translates to CSVGGGAYEQYF.

This clonotype has a count of ten or more. The chain combines TRBV12-3 or TRBV12-4 with TRBJ1-1; no clear D gene. Deletions cut 1 base from V and 7 bases from J, with 10 bases between. The CDR3 spans 13 residues. Here the CDR3 reads CASSLDGIGEAFF. The CDR3 DNA follows: TGTGCCAGCAGTTTAGATGGCATCGGTGAAGCTTTCTTT.

This clonotype was counted ten times or more. The chain is built from TRBV12-3 or TRBV12-4 and TRBJ2-5, with TRBD2 matching over 8 bases. The CDR3 extends over 16 amino acids. Germline trimming cut 5 bases from V and 2 bases from J; bases unmatched to any gene: 10. Here the CDR3 reads CASSRGAGALQETQYF. As DNA, the CDR3 is TGTGCCAGCAGTCGGGGAGCGGGGGCCCTACAAGAGACCCAGTACTTC.

There are a few counts of this clonotype. The chain combines TRBV12-3 or TRBV12-4 with TRBJ1-6; D gene ambiguous. This CDR3 is built from 15 residues. Between the trimmed V and J ends, which lost 3 bases and 5 bases, there was a span of 11 bases. This CDR3 is CASSFGSPNNSPLHF. As DNA, the CDR3 is TGTGCCAGCAGTTTTGGTAGTCCGAATAATTCACCCCTCCACTTT.

This clonotype was detected many times. V and J are TRBV6-5 and TRBJ2-6; D is undetermined. CDR1 and CDR2 from the germline V gene are MNHEY and SVGAGI. V lost 2 bases, J lost 0 bases, and 5 bases lay in between. The CDR3 has 15 residues. The CDR3 DNA is TGTGCCAGCAGTTACGACACCTCTGGGGCCAACGTCCTGACTTTC. Translated, it gives CASSYDTSGANVLTF.

This chain joins TRBV19 and TRBJ2-3, with D unresolved. Looked up from germline, CDR1 is LNHDA and CDR2 is SQIVND (reference sequence). V was cut by 9 bases and J by 6 bases, with 16 bases left in between. CDR3 length: 13 amino acids. CDR3 nucleotide sequence: TGTGCCAGCCGGCTTATGGGGAAGGATACGCAGTATTTT. Its translation is CASRLMGKDTQYF.

This clonotype showed up many times. This sequence joins TRBV6-2 or TRBV6-3 and TRBJ2-4; perhaps TRBD1 as D (6 bases). Germline CDR1 and CDR2: MNHEY and SVGEGT. The CDR3 length is 12 residues. V gave up 5 bases and J gave up 4 bases, with 6 bases separating them. Here the CDR3 DNA reads TGTGCCAGCAGTGGACAGAAAAACATTCAGTACTTC. Amino acids: CASSGQKNIQYF.

This clonotype was observed many times. The V gene is TRBV7-3, the J gene TRBJ2-1; D gene unclear. With 4 bases removed from V and 5 bases from J, the gap between germline ends came to 15 bases. The CDR3 contains 15 residues. CDR1 is SGHTA and CDR2 is FQGTGA in the germline V gene. Here the CDR3 DNA reads TGTGCCAGCAGCTCCGACCCGGGCCCTCACAATGAGCAGTTCTTC. This translates into CASSSDPGPHNEQFF.

This clonotype was detected a few times. The chain carries TRBV20-1 and TRBJ1-3, with unresolved D. The germline V gene encodes CDR1 DFQATT and CDR2 SNEGSKA (reference sequence). V lost 4 bases to trimming and J lost 0 bases, with 7 bases between them. This CDR3 has 13 residues. The CDR3 sequence: CSATDISGNTIYF. The DNA of the CDR3 is TGCAGTGCTACAGACATCTCTGGAAACACCATATATTTT.

This clonotype was found many times. The CDR3: CASTSSSIRGEQYF. In DNA form, the CDR3 reads TGTGCCAGCACCTCCTCGAGTATCCGCGGAGAGCAGTACTTC. The gene calls are TRBV7-9 and TRBJ2-7; no definite D call. There are 14 residues in the CDR3. Trimming took 7 bases from V and 7 from J, leaving 20 bases between them. CDR1 SEHNR and CDR2 FQNEAQ come from the germline V gene (reference sequence).

This clonotype was detected many times. The chain uses TRBV6-1 and TRBJ1-6; the D gene is possibly TRBD1 (5 bases). This CDR3 has 16 amino acids. Trimming cost V 1 base and J 0 bases, with 7 bases left between them. CDR1 is MNHNS and CDR2 is SASEGT in the germline V gene. CDR3 region: CASSEGGISYNSPLHF. The DNA of the CDR3 is TGTGCCAGCAGTGAAGGGGGGATCTCCTATAATTCACCCCTCCACTTT.

This clonotype was recorded at least ten times. The V and J genes are TRBV6-1 and TRBJ2-4, with 8 bases that match TRBD2. The CDR3 has 17 residues. The V segment lost 8 bases and the J segment 6 bases; nucleotides outside the gene matches: 18. The germline V gene has CDR1 MNHNS and CDR2 SASEGT. The CDR3 bases are TGTGCCAGCTACCACGGGAGGGATCCCCTCCATGGAAACATTCAGTACTTC. It codes for CASYHGRDPLHGNIQYF.

The chain has TRBV28 and TRBJ1-5, with D unclear. With 4 bases removed from V and 9 bases from J, the gap between germline ends came to 7 bases. CDR3 length equals 11 residues. The germline V gene encodes CDR1 MDHEN and CDR2 SYDVKM. The CDR3 region has the DNA TGTGCCAGCAGTTCGCCGTGGCCCCAGCATTTT. As protein: CASSSPWPQHF.

This clonotype was observed a handful of times. The rearrangement joins TRBV3-1 to TRBJ2-1; D ambiguous. Germline V gives CDR1 LGHDT, CDR2 YNNKEL (reference sequence). The ends were cut back, 4 bases at V and 10 bases at J, with 8 bases in the middle. This CDR3 comprises 11 residues. The chain's CDR3 is CASSRSLEQFF. The CDR3 nucleotides are TGTGCCAGCAGCCGTTCACTAGAGCAGTTCTTC.

In this sample, this clonotype turned up many times. The chain joins TRBV12-3 or TRBV12-4 to TRBJ2-7; D may be TRBD1 or TRBD2 (7 bases each). The CDR3 runs to 15 residues. Trimming pared 6 bases from V and 2 bases from J, leaving 17 bases between. The CDR3 nucleotides read TGTGCCAGCAGCCCCGGGGGGACAGAGACCTACGAGCAGTACTTC. Translated: CASSPGGTETYEQYF.

The table lists this clonotype with many counts. The rearrangement uses TRBV11-2 and TRBJ2-5, with 14 bases lining up with TRBD2. Germline values: CDR1 SGHAT, CDR2 FQNNGV. Trimming cost V 5 bases and J 8 bases; bases outside gene matches: 4. This CDR3 contains 14 residues. DNA for the CDR3: TGTGCCAGCAGCCGGACTAGCGGGGGGCAAACCCAGTACTTC. As protein: CASSRTSGGQTQYF.

This clonotype appeared many times. The CDR3 loop reads CASSRDRGAPLHF. CDR3 nucleotides: TGTGCCAGCAGTCGGGACAGGGGAGCCCCCCTCCACTTT. The V and J genes are TRBV7-9 and TRBJ1-6; 10 nucleotides line up with TRBD1. The CDR3 is made up of 13 amino acids. Germline lookup yields CDR1 SEHNR and CDR2 FQNEAQ (reference sequence). V shed 6 bases and J 13 bases; nucleotides not matched to a gene: 6.

This clonotype was seen a few times. This chain joins TRBV20-1 and TRBJ1-3; D gene ambiguous. Germline CDR1 and CDR2: DFQATT and SNEGSKA (reference sequence). The CDR3 totals 15 residues. V shed 6 bases and J shed 2 bases, with 17 bases lying between them. CDR3: CSAISRGEAGNTIYF. In nucleotides, the CDR3 is TGCAGTGCCATTTCTCGTGGGGAGGCTGGAAACACCATATATTTT.

Many counts were recorded for this clonotype. This sequence joins TRBV6-2 or TRBV6-3 and TRBJ2-7; D might be TRBD1 (6 bases). Trimming took off 4 bases at V and 2 bases at J, with 15 bases between the two ends. Germline assignment: CDR1 MNHEY and CDR2 SVGEGT. This CDR3 has 15 residues. CDR3 nucleotide sequence: TGTGCCAGCAGTTCTTGGACAGTGAGCGCCTACGAGCAGTACTTC. It specifies CASSSWTVSAYEQYF.